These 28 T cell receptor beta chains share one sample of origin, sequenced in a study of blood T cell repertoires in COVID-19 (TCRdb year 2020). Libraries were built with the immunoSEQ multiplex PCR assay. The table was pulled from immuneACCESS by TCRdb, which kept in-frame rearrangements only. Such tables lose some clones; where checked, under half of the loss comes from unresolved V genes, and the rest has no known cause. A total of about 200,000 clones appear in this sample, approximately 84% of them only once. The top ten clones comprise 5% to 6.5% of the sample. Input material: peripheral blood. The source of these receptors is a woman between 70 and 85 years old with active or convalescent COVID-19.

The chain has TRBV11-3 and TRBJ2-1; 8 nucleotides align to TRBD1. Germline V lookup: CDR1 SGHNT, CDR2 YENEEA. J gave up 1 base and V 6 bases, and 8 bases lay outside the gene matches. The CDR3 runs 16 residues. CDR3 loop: CASSTSRGRSYNEQFF. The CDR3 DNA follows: TGTGCCAGCAGTACGAGCAGGGGGCGGTCCTACAATGAGCAGTTCTTC.

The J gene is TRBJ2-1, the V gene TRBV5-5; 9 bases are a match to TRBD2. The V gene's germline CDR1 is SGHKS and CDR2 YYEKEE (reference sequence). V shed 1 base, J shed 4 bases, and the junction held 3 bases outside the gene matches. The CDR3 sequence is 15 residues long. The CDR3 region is CASSLLAGNYNEQFF. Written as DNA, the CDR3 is TGTGCCAGCAGCTTGCTAGCGGGAAATTACAATGAGCAGTTCTTC.

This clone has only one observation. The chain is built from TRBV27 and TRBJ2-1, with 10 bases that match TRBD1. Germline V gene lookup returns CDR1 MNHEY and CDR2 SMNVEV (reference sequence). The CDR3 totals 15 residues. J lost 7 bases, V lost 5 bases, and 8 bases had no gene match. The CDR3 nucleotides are TGTGCCAGCAGTACTAGACAGGGGGCGGGGAATGAGCAGTTCTTC. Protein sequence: CASSTRQGAGNEQFF.

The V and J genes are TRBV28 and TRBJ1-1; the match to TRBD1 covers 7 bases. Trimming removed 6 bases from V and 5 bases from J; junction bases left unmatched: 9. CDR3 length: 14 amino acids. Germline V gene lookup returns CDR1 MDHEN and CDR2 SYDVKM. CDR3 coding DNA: TGTGCCAGCAGCCCTGCCTACAGGGGTACTGAAGCTTTCTTT. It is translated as CASSPAYRGTEAFF.

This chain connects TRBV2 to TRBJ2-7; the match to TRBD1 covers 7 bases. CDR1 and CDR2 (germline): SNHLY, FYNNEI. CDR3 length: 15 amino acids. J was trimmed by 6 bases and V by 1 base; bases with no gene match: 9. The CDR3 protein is CASSEVRRGSVEQYF. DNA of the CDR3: TGTGCCAGCAGTGAAGTACGCAGGGGGTCTGTCGAGCAGTACTTC.

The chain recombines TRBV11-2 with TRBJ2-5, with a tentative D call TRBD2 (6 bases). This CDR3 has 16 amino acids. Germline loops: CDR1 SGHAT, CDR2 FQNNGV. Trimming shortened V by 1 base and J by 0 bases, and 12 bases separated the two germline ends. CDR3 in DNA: TGTGCCAGCAGCTTAGGTAGCGGTACCGACCAAGAGACCCAGTACTTC. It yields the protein CASSLGSGTDQETQYF.

CDR3 amino acids: CASSEDRGSSYGYTF. The CDR3 coding sequence is TGTGCCAGCAGTGAGGACAGGGGTTCTAGCTATGGCTACACCTTC. The chain links TRBV6-1 to TRBJ1-2; 9 bases are shared with TRBD1. Germline CDR1 is MNHNS and CDR2 is SASEGT. The length of the CDR3 is 15 residues. With V trimmed by 3 bases and J by 4 bases, 6 bases remained unmatched.

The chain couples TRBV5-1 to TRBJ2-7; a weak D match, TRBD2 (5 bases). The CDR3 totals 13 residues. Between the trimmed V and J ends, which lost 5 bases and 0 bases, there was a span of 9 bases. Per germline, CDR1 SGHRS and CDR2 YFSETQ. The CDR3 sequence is CASREDPSYEQYF. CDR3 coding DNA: TGCGCCAGCAGGGAGGATCCCTCCTACGAGCAGTACTTC.

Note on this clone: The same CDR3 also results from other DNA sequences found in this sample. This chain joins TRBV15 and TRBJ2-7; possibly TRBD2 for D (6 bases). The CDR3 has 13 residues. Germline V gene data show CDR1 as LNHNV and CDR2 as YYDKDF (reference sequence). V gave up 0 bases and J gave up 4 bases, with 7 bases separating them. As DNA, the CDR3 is TGTGCCACCAGCAGAGATCGGGGGTACGAGCAGTACTTC. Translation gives CATSRDRGYEQYF.

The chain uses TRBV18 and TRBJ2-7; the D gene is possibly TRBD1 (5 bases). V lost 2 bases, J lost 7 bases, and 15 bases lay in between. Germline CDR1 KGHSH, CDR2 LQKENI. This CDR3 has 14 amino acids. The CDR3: CASSPIGNQGEQYF. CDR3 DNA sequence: TGTGCCAGCTCACCAATTGGGAATCAGGGTGAGCAGTACTTC.

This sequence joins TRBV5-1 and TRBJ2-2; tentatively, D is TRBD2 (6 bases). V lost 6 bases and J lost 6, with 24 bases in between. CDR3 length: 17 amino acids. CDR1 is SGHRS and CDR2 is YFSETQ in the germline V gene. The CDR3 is CASTKTRRELSAGELFF. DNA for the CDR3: TGCGCCAGCACCAAAACACGACGGGAGTTAAGTGCCGGGGAGCTGTTTTTT. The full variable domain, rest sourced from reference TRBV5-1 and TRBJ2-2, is KAGVTQTPRYLIKTRGQQVTLSCSPISGHRSVSWYQQTPGQGLQFLFEYFSETQRNKGNFPGRFSGRQFSNSRSEMNVSTLELGDSALYLCASTKTRRELSAGELFFGEGSRLTVL.

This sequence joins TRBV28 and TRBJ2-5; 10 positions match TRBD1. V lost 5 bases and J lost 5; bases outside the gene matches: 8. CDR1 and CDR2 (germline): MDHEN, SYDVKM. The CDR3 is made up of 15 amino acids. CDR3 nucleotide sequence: TGTGCCAGCAGTATTGGGGACAGGGGATGGGAGACCCAGTACTTC. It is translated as CASSIGDRGWETQYF.

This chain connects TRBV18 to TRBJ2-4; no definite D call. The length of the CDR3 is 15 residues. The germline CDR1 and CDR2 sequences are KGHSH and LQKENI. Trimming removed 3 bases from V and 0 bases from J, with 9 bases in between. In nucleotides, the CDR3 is TGTGCCAGCTCACCGAGTCAGGTAGCCAAAAACATTCAGTACTTC. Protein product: CASSPSQVAKNIQYF.

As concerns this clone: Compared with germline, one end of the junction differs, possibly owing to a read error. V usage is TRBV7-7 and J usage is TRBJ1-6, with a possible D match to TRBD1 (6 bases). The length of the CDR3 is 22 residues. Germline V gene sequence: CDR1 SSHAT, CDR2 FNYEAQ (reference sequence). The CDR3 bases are TGTGCTAGCAGCTCCCCTCTGCCCTTGTGGGGGGGCCTTAGCTACCTTAATTCACCCCTCCACTTT. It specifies CASSSPLPLWGGLSYLNSPLHF.

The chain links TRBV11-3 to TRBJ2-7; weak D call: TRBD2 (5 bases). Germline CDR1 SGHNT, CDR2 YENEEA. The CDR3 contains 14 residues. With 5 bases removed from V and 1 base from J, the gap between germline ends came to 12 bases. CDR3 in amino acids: CASSPLAGSYEQYF. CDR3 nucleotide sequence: TGTGCCAGCAGCCCGCTCGCGGGTTCCTACGAGCAGTACTTC.

This chain's CDR3 is CASSLSIGTAYEQYF. The CDR3 DNA reads as TGCGCCAGCAGCTTGAGTATCGGGACAGCCTACGAGCAGTACTTC. This chain uses TRBV5-1 with TRBJ2-7; 7 bases align to TRBD1. V gave up 1 base and J gave up 2 bases; unmatched junction bases: 6. Germline V gene sequence: CDR1 SGHRS, CDR2 YFSETQ. The CDR3 sequence is 15 residues long. The full variable domain, its missing parts supplied by reference TRBV5-1 and TRBJ2-7, is KAGVTQTPRYLIKTRGQQVTLSCSPISGHRSVSWYQQTPGQGLQFLFEYFSETQRNKGNFPGRFSGRQFSNSRSEMNVSTLELGDSALYLCASSLSIGTAYEQYFGPGTRLTVT.

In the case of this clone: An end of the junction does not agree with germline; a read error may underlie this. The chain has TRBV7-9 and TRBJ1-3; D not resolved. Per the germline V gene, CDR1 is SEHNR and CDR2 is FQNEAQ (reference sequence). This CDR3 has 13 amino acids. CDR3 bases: TGCGGGTTCGGGGAGAGCTCTGGAAACACCATATATTTT. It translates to CGFGESSGNTIYF.

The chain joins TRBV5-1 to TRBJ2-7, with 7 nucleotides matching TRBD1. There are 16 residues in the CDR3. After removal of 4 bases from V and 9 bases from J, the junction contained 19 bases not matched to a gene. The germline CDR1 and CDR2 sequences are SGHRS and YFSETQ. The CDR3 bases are TGCGCCAGCAGCGAGGGACAGATCCTCGTCTACGACGGGCAGTACTTC. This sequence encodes CASSEGQILVYDGQYF.

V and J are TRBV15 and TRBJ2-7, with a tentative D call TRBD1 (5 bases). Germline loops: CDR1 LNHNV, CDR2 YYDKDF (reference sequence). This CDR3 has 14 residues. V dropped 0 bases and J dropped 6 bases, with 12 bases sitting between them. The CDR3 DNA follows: TGTGCCACCAGCAGAGATGGGGCTAACAGCGAGCAGTACTTC. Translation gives CATSRDGANSEQYF. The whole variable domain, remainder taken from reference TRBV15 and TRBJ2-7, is DAMVIQNPRYQVTQFGKPVTLSCSQTLNHNVMYWYQQKSSQAPKLLFHYYDKDFNNEADTPDNFQSRRPNTSFCFLDIRSPGLGDTAMYLCATSRDGANSEQYFGPGTRLTVT.

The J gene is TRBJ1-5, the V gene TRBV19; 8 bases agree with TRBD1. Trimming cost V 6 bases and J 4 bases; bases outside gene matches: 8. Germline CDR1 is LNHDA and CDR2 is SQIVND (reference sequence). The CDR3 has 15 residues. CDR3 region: CASSTTDRGNQPQHF. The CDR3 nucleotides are TGTGCCAGTAGCACCACAGACAGGGGAAATCAGCCCCAGCATTTT.

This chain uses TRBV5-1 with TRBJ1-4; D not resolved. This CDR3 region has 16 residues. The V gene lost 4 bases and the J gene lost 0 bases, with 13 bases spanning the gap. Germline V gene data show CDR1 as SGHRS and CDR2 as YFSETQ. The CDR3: CASSVIGPATNEKLFF. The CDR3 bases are TGCGCCAGCAGCGTTATTGGGCCTGCAACTAATGAAAAACTGTTTTTT. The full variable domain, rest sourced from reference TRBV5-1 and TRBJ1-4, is KAGVTQTPRYLIKTRGQQVTLSCSPISGHRSVSWYQQTPGQGLQFLFEYFSETQRNKGNFPGRFSGRQFSNSRSEMNVSTLELGDSALYLCASSVIGPATNEKLFFGSGTQLSVL.

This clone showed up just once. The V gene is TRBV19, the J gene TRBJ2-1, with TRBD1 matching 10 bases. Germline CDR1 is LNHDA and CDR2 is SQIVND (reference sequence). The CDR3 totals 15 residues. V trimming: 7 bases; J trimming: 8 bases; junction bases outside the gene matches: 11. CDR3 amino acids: CASTPLGQGKDEQFF. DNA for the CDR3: TGTGCCAGTACTCCACTGGGACAGGGGAAAGATGAGCAGTTCTTC.

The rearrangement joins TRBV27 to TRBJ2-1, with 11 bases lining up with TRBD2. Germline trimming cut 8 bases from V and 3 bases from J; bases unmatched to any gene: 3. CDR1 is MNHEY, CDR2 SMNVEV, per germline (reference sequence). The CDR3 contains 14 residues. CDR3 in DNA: TGTGCCAGCCGCACTAGCGGGGGCTACAATGAGCAGTTCTTC. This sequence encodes CASRTSGGYNEQFF.

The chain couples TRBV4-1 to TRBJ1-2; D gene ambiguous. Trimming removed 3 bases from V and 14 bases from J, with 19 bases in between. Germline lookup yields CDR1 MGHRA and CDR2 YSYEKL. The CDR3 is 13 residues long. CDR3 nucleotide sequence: TGCGCCAGCAGCCAGGGAGAAAGGGTGGCTCGGACCTTC. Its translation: CASSQGERVARTF.

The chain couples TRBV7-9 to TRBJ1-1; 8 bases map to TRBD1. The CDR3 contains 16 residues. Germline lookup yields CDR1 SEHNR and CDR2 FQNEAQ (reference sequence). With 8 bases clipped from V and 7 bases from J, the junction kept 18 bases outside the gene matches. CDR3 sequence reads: CASVPRGRGRDGEAFF. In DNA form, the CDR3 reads TGTGCCAGCGTACCTCGAGGCAGGGGGCGAGACGGTGAAGCTTTCTTT.

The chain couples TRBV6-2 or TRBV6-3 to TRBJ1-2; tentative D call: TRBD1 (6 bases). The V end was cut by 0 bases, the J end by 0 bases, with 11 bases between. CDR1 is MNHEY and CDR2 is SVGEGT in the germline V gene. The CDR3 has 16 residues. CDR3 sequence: CASSYSTGRANYGYTF. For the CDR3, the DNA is TGTGCCAGCAGTTACTCAACAGGGCGGGCTAACTATGGCTACACCTTC.

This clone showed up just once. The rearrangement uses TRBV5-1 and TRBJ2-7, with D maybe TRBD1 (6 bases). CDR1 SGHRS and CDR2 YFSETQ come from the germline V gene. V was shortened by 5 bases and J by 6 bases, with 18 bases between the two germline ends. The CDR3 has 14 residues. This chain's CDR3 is CASSLQGAPSEQYF. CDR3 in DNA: TGCGCCAGCAGTTTACAGGGAGCCCCCTCCGAGCAGTACTTC.

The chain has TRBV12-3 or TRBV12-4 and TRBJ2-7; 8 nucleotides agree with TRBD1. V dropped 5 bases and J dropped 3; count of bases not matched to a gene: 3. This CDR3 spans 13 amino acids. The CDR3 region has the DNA TGTGCCAGCAGTACCGACAGGGGCTACGAGCAGTACTTC. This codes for CASSTDRGYEQYF.